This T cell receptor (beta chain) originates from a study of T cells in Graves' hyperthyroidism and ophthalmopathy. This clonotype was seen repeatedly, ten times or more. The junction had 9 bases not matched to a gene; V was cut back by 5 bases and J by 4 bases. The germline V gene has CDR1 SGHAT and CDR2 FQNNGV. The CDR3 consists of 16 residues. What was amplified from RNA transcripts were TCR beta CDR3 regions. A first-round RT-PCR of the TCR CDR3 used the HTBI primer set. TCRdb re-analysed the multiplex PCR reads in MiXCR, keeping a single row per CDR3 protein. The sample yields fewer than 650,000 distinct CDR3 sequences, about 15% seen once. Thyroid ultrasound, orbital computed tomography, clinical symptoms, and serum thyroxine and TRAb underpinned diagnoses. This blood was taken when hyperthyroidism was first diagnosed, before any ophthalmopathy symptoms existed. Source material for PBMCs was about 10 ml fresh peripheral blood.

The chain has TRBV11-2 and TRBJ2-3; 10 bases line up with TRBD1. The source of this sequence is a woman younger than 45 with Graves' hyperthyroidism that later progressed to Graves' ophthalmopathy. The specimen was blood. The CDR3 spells CASSTRDRGQPDTQYF. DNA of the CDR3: TGTGCCAGCAGCACCCGGGACAGGGGCCAGCCAGATACGCAGTATTTT.